A single sample is the source of the 25 T cell receptor beta chains below, sequenced in a study of control samples from healthy donors and cancer patients. The method was immunoSEQ multiplex PCR; TCRdb's version includes in-frame clones alone and lacks a portion of them. The sample shows tens of thousands of clones, over 85% of them seen only once. Sample: blood. These receptors all come from a middle-aged man in good health.

The chain couples TRBV13 to TRBJ1-4; D is ambiguous. There are 14 residues in the CDR3. Trimming pared 7 bases from V and 5 bases from J, leaving 14 bases between. The germline CDR1 and CDR2 sequences are PRHDT and FYEKMQ (reference sequence). The CDR3 DNA reads TGTGCCAGCACCACCGGACTGGGGAATGAAAAACTGTTTTTT. Protein: CASTTGLGNEKLFF. Full variable domain (missing parts from reference TRBV13 and TRBJ1-4): AAGVIQSPRHLIKEKRETATLKCYPIPRHDTVYWYQQGPGQDPQFLISFYEKMQSDKGSIPDRFSAQQFSDYHSELNMSSLELGDSALYFCASTTGLGNEKLFFGSGTQLSVL.

J is TRBJ2-3 and V is TRBV29-1; 7 bases are a match to TRBD1. V lost 3 bases and J lost 6; bases outside the gene matches: 12. Germline V gene sequence: CDR1 SQVTM, CDR2 ANQGSEA. The CDR3 length is 15 residues. For the CDR3, the DNA is TGCAGCGTTGAGAACAGGGGTTTCTCTTCGGATACGCAGTATTTT. Its translation: CSVENRGFSSDTQYF.

V is TRBV5-5 and J is TRBJ1-2; D gene uncertain. The CDR3 consists of 12 residues. CDR1 and CDR2 (germline): SGHKS, YYEKEE (reference sequence). V was clipped by 0 bases and J by 3 bases, with 3 bases between them. The CDR3 bases are TGTGCCAGCAGCTTGGACTACTATGGCTACACCTTC. It encodes CASSLDYYGYTF.

The chain couples TRBV14 to TRBJ1-5, with a tentative D call TRBD1 (5 bases). There are 13 residues in the CDR3. Trimming pared 0 bases from V and 9 bases from J, leaving 9 bases between. The germline CDR1 and CDR2 sequences are SGHDN and FVKESK. CDR3 residues: CASSQDVGGPQHF. The CDR3 DNA follows: TGTGCCAGCAGCCAAGACGTCGGGGGGCCCCAGCATTTT.

This clone was detected only once. This chain links TRBV13 with TRBJ1-2; D possibly corresponds to TRBD1 (5 bases). Trimming left V 0 bases short and J 5 bases short, with 13 bases between. The CDR3 is 15 residues long. Germline CDR1 is PRHDT and CDR2 is FYEKMQ (reference sequence). The CDR3 region has the DNA TGTGCCAGCAGCTTAGGACCTACGGGGGGATATGGCTACACCTTC. Translated, it gives CASSLGPTGGYGYTF. The complete variable domain, with remaining parts taken from reference TRBV13 and TRBJ1-2, reads AAGVIQSPRHLIKEKRETATLKCYPIPRHDTVYWYQQGPGQDPQFLISFYEKMQSDKGSIPDRFSAQQFSDYHSELNMSSLELGDSALYFCASSLGPTGGYGYTFGSGTRLTVV.

This chain connects TRBV13 to TRBJ2-7; 8 bases agree with TRBD1. This CDR3 is 14 amino acids long. Losses at the gene ends were 5 bases for V and 1 base for J; bases not matched to a gene: 4. Germline loops: CDR1 PRHDT, CDR2 FYEKMQ (reference sequence). CDR3 protein: CASSPGTGSYEQYF. The CDR3 region has the DNA TGTGCCAGCAGCCCAGGGACAGGTTCCTACGAGCAGTACTTC.

The V call is TRBV5-6, the J call TRBJ1-2, with a weak D call TRBD1 (6 bases). Trimming removed 5 bases at V and 2 bases at J, with 25 bases between. The CDR3 is 18 amino acids. Per the germline V gene, CDR1 is SGHDT and CDR2 is YYEEEE. CDR3 protein: CASRFNPGHLGDNYGYTF. In nucleotides, the CDR3 is TGTGCCAGCAGATTCAACCCGGGACATCTGGGGGACAACTATGGCTACACCTTC.

The V gene is TRBV7-6, the J gene TRBJ2-7; D not certain. The V end lost 1 base, the J end lost 4 bases, and 8 bases lay between the germline ends. Germline lookup yields CDR1 SGHVS and CDR2 FNYEAQ. The CDR3 contains 13 residues. The CDR3 nucleotides read TGTGCCAGCAGCTTAGAAGGCGGATACGAGCAGTACTTC. This translates into CASSLEGGYEQYF.

V gene TRBV7-6 combines with J gene TRBJ2-2; the match to TRBD2 covers 13 bases. The CDR3 is 16 amino acids. V lost 4 bases and J lost 6; bases outside the gene matches: 5. Germline V gene sequence: CDR1 SGHVS, CDR2 FNYEAQ. Written as DNA, the CDR3 is TGTGCCAGCAGCTGGACTAGCGGGGGAGTTGCCGGGGAGCTGTTTTTT. Translating gives CASSWTSGGVAGELFF.

The V and J genes are TRBV24-1 and TRBJ2-7; 10 bases fit TRBD1. Trimming at V came to 9 bases and at J to 4 bases, leaving 5 bases not matched to a gene. Germline values: CDR1 KGHDR, CDR2 SFDVKD. This CDR3 has 13 amino acids. CDR3 loop: CATEDRGSYEQYF. CDR3 in DNA: TGTGCCACCGAGGACAGGGGGTCGTACGAGCAGTACTTC.

The V gene is TRBV15, the J gene TRBJ1-3, with D unclear. The CDR3 is 15 amino acids. V gave up 6 bases and J gave up 0 bases, with 12 bases separating them. Germline V CDR1 and CDR2: LNHNV, YYDKDF (reference sequence). For the CDR3, the DNA is TGTGCCACCAGAATCGATAGGTACTCTGGAAACACCATATATTTT. Amino acids: CATRIDRYSGNTIYF.

The table lists this clone with a count of one. The V and J genes are TRBV7-8 and TRBJ2-5, with D hard to call. The CDR3 is 14 amino acids. Germline V gene data show CDR1 as SGHVS and CDR2 as FQNEAQ. V was shortened by 4 bases and J by 2 bases, with 11 bases between the two germline ends. The CDR3 coding sequence is TGTGCCAGCAGCTACACGCTGAGACAAGAGACCCAGTACTTC. Translating it yields CASSYTLRQETQYF.

V is TRBV7-9 and J is TRBJ1-5; the match to TRBD1 covers 9 bases. The V segment lost 3 bases and the J segment 6 bases; nucleotides outside the gene matches: 3. CDR1 SEHNR and CDR2 FQNEAQ come from the germline V gene (reference sequence). This CDR3 spans 14 amino acids. The CDR3 protein is CASSLTGGLQPQHF. In DNA form, the CDR3 reads TGTGCCAGCAGCTTGACAGGGGGGCTTCAGCCCCAGCATTTT.

V usage is TRBV27 and J usage is TRBJ1-6, with 9 bases identical to TRBD1. The CDR3 consists of 18 residues. After removal of 2 bases from V and 3 bases from J, the junction contained 8 bases not matched to a gene. Germline V gene sequence: CDR1 MNHEY, CDR2 SMNVEV (reference sequence). The CDR3 reads CASSLIVGQGGYNSPLHF. CDR3 in DNA: TGTGCCAGCAGTTTAATAGTGGGACAGGGAGGCTATAATTCACCCCTCCACTTT.

This chain uses TRBV5-8 with TRBJ1-1; no reliable D call. V lost 3 bases to trimming and J lost 11 bases, with 14 bases between them. Germline CDR1 reads SGHTS; CDR2 reads YDEGEE. The CDR3 extends over 12 amino acids. The CDR3 DNA is TGTGCCAGCAGCTGGACCCCAACGGGGGCTTTCTTT. Translation gives CASSWTPTGAFF.

V and J are TRBV29-1 and TRBJ2-7; D not certain. V was cut by 6 bases and J by 2 bases, with 8 bases left in between. CDR3 size: 11 residues. CDR1 SQVTM and CDR2 ANQGSEA come from the germline V gene. This CDR3 is CSVVDTYEQYF. CDR3 bases: TGCAGCGTGGTTGACACCTACGAGCAGTACTTC.

The CDR3 loop is CASSGTGPIYNEQFF. The CDR3 DNA reads as TGTGCCAGCAGTGGGACAGGGCCGATCTACAATGAGCAGTTCTTC. The chain joins TRBV2 to TRBJ2-1; 8 nucleotides line up with TRBD1. The CDR3 sequence is 15 residues long. J lost 3 bases, V lost 4 bases, and 5 bases had no gene match. Germline CDR1 and CDR2: SNHLY and FYNNEI.

The chain recombines TRBV24-1 with TRBJ2-7; D call uncertain. Germline CDR1 KGHDR, CDR2 SFDVKD. CDR3 size: 12 residues. Deletions cut 3 bases from V and 3 bases from J, with 5 bases between. The CDR3 here is CATSDVVYEQYF. The CDR3 DNA reads as TGTGCCACCAGTGATGTAGTCTACGAGCAGTACTTC.

This clone was seen more than once but under ten times. The rearrangement links TRBV29-1 to TRBJ1-2, with 9 positions matching TRBD1. The CDR3 contains 15 residues. The V gene's germline CDR1 is SQVTM and CDR2 ANQGSEA. After removal of 5 bases from V and 5 bases from J, the junction contained 12 bases not matched to a gene. The CDR3 region is CSVLKGQGVGYGYTF. CDR3 nucleotide sequence: TGCAGCGTTTTAAAGGGACAGGGTGTGGGGTATGGCTACACCTTC. The variable domain in full, with the rest retrieved from reference TRBV29-1 and TRBJ1-2, is SAVISQKPSRDICQRGTSLTIQCQVDSQVTMMFWYRQQPGQSLTLIATANQGSEATYESGFVIDKFPISRPNLTFSTLTVSNMSPEDSSIYLCSVLKGQGVGYGYTFGSGTRLTVV.

CDR3 nucleotides: TGTGCCAGCAGCGTAACAGGATACGAGCAGTACTTC. Its protein is CASSVTGYEQYF. The rearrangement joins TRBV9 to TRBJ2-7; D perhaps matches TRBD1 (5 bases). The CDR3 is made up of 12 amino acids. The germline V gene encodes CDR1 SGDLS and CDR2 YYNGEE. Trimming took 1 base from V and 4 from J, leaving 6 bases between them.

V usage is TRBV7-9 and J usage is TRBJ2-1; 12 bases line up with TRBD2. The germline gives CDR1 SEHNR, CDR2 FQNEAQ (reference sequence). After removal of 5 bases from V and 6 bases from J, the junction contained 11 bases not matched to a gene. The CDR3 is 17 amino acids. The CDR3 reads CASSPSPSGGVSNEQFF. CDR3 coding DNA: TGTGCCAGCAGCCCGAGTCCTAGCGGGGGGGTAAGCAATGAGCAGTTCTTC.

V is TRBV30 and J is TRBJ2-7, with 7 bases aligning to TRBD1. This CDR3 region has 12 residues. The germline CDR1 and CDR2 sequences are GTSNPN and SVGIG (reference sequence). With V trimmed by 3 bases and J by 5 bases, 4 bases remained unmatched. CDR3: CAWSLTGDEQYF. CDR3 in DNA: TGTGCCTGGAGCTTAACAGGGGACGAGCAGTACTTC.

The rearrangement uses TRBV3-1 (or the pseudogene TRBV3-2) and TRBJ1-1; TRBD1 agrees at 7 bases. With V trimmed by 5 bases and J by 8 bases, 11 bases remained unmatched. From germline, CDR1 is LGHDT and CDR2 YNNKEL (reference sequence). This CDR3 has 14 residues. This chain's CDR3 is CASSNMGQFVEAFF. The DNA of the CDR3 is TGTGCCAGCAGCAATATGGGACAGTTCGTCGAAGCTTTCTTT.

The V gene is TRBV3-1 (or the pseudogene TRBV3-2), the J gene TRBJ2-1; 9 nucleotides align to TRBD1. The junction had 4 bases not matched to a gene; V was cut back by 4 bases and J by 3 bases. The CDR3 has 15 amino acids. Per the germline V gene, CDR1 is LGHDT and CDR2 is YNNKEL (reference sequence). The CDR3 reads CASSLDRGIYNEQFF. The DNA of the CDR3 is TGTGCCAGCAGCCTCGACAGGGGGATCTACAATGAGCAGTTCTTC.

There are a few counts of this clone. The chain recombines TRBV5-6 with TRBJ2-1; 11 nucleotides match TRBD2. Germline assignment: CDR1 SGHDT and CDR2 YYEEEE. The CDR3 contains 16 residues. The V and J ends lost 0 bases and 4 bases, in that order; junction bases with no gene match: 3. The CDR3 is CASSLGLAGTYNEQFF. DNA for the CDR3: TGTGCCAGCAGCTTGGGACTAGCGGGGACTTACAATGAGCAGTTCTTC.